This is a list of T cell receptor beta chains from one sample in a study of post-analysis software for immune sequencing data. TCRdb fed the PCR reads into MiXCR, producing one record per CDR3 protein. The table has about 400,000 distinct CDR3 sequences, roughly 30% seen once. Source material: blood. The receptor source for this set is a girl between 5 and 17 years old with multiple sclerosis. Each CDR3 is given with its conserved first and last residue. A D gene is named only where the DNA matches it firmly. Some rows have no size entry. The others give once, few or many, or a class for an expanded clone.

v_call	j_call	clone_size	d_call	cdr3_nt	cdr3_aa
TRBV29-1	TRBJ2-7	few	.	TGCAGCGCCGGGGGTACCGAGCAGTACTTC	CSAGGTEQYF
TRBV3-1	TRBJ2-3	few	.	TGTGCCAGCAGAAGGGGGAGGAACCTAGCCACAGATACGCAGTATTTT	CASRRGRNLATDTQYF
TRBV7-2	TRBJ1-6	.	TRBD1	TGTGCCAGCAGCGGGACAGGGGGCGCTTATTCACCCCTCCACTTT	CASSGTGGAYSPLHF
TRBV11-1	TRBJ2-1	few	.	TGTGCCAGCAGCTACAGGGAGTTCAATGAGCAGTTCTTC	CASSYREFNEQFF
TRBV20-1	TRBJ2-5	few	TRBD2	TGCAGTGCTAGAGTAGCGGGGGTCCGGTACCAAGAGACCCAGTACTTC	CSARVAGVRYQETQYF
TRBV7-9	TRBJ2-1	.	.	TGTGCCAGCAGCTTAGGGGCTCGGACGGCGAGCTCCTACAATGAGCAGTTCTTC	CASSLGARTASSYNEQFF
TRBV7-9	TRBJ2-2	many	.	TGTGCCAGCAGTTTCACAGGAACCGGGGAGCTGTTTTTT	CASSFTGTGELFF
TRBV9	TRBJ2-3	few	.	TGTGCCAGCAGCGTTGGTAGCCTTAGCACAGATACGCAGTATTTT	CASSVGSLSTDTQYF
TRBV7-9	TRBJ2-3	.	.	TGTGCCAGCAGCTCCAAAGGGGGGCTAGCGGGCACAGATACGCAGTATTTT	CASSSKGGLAGTDTQYF
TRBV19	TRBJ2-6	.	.	TGTGCCAGTAGTACGCTGACCGAGTCTGGGGCCAACGTCCTGACTTTC	CASSTLTESGANVLTF
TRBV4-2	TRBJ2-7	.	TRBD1	TGTGCCAGCAGCCAAGCGGACAGGGGAGCCTACGAGCAGTACTTC	CASSQADRGAYEQYF
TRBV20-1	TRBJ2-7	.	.	TGCAGTGCTAGAGAAGACTGGGGCACCCCCTACGAGCAGTACTTC	CSAREDWGTPYEQYF
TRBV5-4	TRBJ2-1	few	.	TGTGCCAGCAGCTTGTGGGGGAGCTCCTACAATGAGCAGTTCTTC	CASSLWGSSYNEQFF
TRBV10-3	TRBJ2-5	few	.	TGTGCCATCAGTGAGTCCGGAGGGATGGAGACCCAGTACTTC	CAISESGGMETQYF
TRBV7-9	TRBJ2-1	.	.	TGTGCCAGCAGCTCGCGACAGGAGCAGTTCTTC	CASSSRQEQFF
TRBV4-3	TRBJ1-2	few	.	TGCGCCAGCAGCCCGTCAAGGGCCTCCCTCTATGGCTACACCTTC	CASSPSRASLYGYTF
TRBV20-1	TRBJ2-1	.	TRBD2	TGCAGTGCTAAGGGACTAGCGGGGGGGCCTCGGTACAATGAGCAGTTCTTC	CSAKGLAGGPRYNEQFF
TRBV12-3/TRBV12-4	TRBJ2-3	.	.	TGTGCCAGCAGTAGGGAAGGTAGAACAGATACGCAGTATTTT	CASSREGRTDTQYF
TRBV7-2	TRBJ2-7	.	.	TGTGCCAGCAGTCTGGCAGGGATCCACGAGCAGTACTTC	CASSLAGIHEQYF
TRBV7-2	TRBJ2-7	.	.	TGTGCCAGCAGCCCCCCCCCACGAGGGGAGCAGTACTTC	CASSPPPRGEQYF
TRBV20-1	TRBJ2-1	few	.	TGCAGTGCTAGAGATGAGCGGGCCCGCTCCTACAATGAGCAGTTCTTC	CSARDERARSYNEQFF
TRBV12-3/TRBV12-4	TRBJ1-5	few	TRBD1	TGTGCCAGCAGGGAAGGGACAGGCTTAAATCAGCCCCAGCATTTT	CASREGTGLNQPQHF
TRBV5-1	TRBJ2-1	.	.	TGCGCCAGCAGCTTAGTTGCGGGATTCAGCTCCTACAATGAGCAGTTCTTC	CASSLVAGFSSYNEQFF
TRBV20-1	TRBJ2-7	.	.	TGCAGTGCTAGAACGGGCAGGGGATACGAGCAGTACTTC	CSARTGRGYEQYF
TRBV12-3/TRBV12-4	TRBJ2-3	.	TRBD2	TGTGCCAGCAGTTTAGATAGCGGGGGGGCAGATACGCAGTATTTT	CASSLDSGGADTQYF
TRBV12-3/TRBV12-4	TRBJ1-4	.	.	TGTGCCAGCAGTTCACAGGGTGGTGGAGAAAAACTGTTTTTT	CASSSQGGGEKLFF
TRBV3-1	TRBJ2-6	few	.	TGTGCCAGCAGCCAAGGAAGTGGGGCCAACGTCCTGACTTTC	CASSQGSGANVLTF
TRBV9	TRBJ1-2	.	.	TGTGCCAGCAGCGTAGGGATCGGCAGGGACTATGGCTACACCTTC	CASSVGIGRDYGYTF
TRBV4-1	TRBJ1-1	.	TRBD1	TGCGCCAGCAGCCAAACTCAGGGGGTCACTGAAGCTTTCTTT	CASSQTQGVTEAFF
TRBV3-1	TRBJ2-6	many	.	TGTGCCAGCAGCCTAGGACGCTTCTCTGGGGCCAACGTCCTGACTTTC	CASSLGRFSGANVLTF
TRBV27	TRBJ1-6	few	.	TGTGCCAGCAGTCCAGGTTATTCACCCCTCCACTTT	CASSPGYSPLHF
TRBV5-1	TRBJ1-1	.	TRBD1	TGCGCCAGCAGCTTCCCACGGACAGGGGGGGACACTGAAGCTTTCTTT	CASSFPRTGGDTEAFF
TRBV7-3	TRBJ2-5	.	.	TGTGCCAGCAGTTCCTCGTACCAAGAGACCCAGTACTTC	CASSSSYQETQYF
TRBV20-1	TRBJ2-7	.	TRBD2	TGCAGTGCCAAGTCGGGGGGGGTCGACTACGAGCAGTACTTC	CSAKSGGVDYEQYF
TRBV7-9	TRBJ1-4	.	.	TGTGCCAGCAGCTTAGCTGAGGAGAGAAAACTGTTTTTT	CASSLAEERKLFF
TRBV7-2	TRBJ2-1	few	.	TGTGCCAGCAGCACGTCGTCAGGGCACCAATACAATGAGCAGTTCTTC	CASSTSSGHQYNEQFF
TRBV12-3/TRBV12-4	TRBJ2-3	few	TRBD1	TGTGCCAGCAGTAAAACAGGGGGCGCAGATACGCAGTATTTT	CASSKTGGADTQYF
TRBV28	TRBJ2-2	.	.	TGTGCCAGCATCTATTCTGGGGGAACAACCGGGGAGCTGTTTTTT	CASIYSGGTTGELFF
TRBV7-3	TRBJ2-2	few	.	TGTGCCAGCAGTCCAGTAGCAGCCAGTGCGAACACCGGGGAGCTGTTTTTT	CASSPVAASANTGELFF
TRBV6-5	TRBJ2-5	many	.	TGTGCCAGCAGTTACTTGTCACAAGAGACCCAGTACTTC	CASSYLSQETQYF
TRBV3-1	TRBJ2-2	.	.	TGTGCCAGCAGCCCCCCAGGGGCAGGGACCGGGGAGCTGTTTTTT	CASSPPGAGTGELFF
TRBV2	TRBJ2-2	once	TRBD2	TGTGCCAGCAGTGTCGAGGGCTCGGGAGGGACGACCGGGGAGCTGTTTTTT	CASSVEGSGGTTGELFF
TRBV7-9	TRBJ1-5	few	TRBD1	TGTGCCAGCAGCAATTCGGACAGGGGGCGGAATCAGCCCCAGCATTTT	CASSNSDRGRNQPQHF
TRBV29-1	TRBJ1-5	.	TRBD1	TGCAGCGCCCCGGGAGGGGGCAGCAATCAGCCCCAGCATTTT	CSAPGGGSNQPQHF
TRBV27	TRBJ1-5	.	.	TGTGCCAGCAGTTCCCGGACAGCTCCCAATCAGCCCCAGCATTTT	CASSSRTAPNQPQHF
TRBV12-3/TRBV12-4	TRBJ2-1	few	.	TGTGCCAGCAGTTTCGTAATCGGCAACTCCTACAATGAGCAGTTCTTC	CASSFVIGNSYNEQFF
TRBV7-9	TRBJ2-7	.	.	TGTGCCAGCAGCTTAGGGGGCCTTTGGACGGCAAGCTCCTACGAGCGGTACTTC	CASSLGGLWTASSYERYF